The 17 T cell receptor beta chains below were found in one sample sequenced in a study of T-cell reconstitution after alpha-beta-depleted transplantation in children. Construction of the TCRbeta library involved unique molecular identifiers. Each CDR3 protein is one row after TCRdb ran MiXCR on the PCR reads. Here the sample spans hundreds of thousands of distinct CDR3 sequences, over 9.5% being singletons. Sequenced here: PBMCs from the stem cell graft donor, sampled from the stem cell graft. The receptors were sampled from a human donor who donated a stem cell graft to a child with acute myeloid leukemia.

This sequence joins TRBV29-1 and TRBJ2-3; D might be TRBD1 (7 bases). Trimming shortened V by 7 bases and J by 4 bases, and 18 bases separated the two germline ends. The CDR3 runs to 14 residues. Germline lookup yields CDR1 SQVTM and CDR2 ANQGSEA. The CDR3 DNA reads as TGCAGCGGACGACAGGGAGGTGGTGCAGATACGCAGTATTTT. This codes for CSGRQGGGADTQYF.

The chain recombines TRBV6-2 or TRBV6-3 with TRBJ2-1; 8 bases fit TRBD2. Germline trimming cut 7 bases from V and 10 bases from J; bases unmatched to any gene: 15. The germline V gene has CDR1 MNHEY and CDR2 SVGEGT. This CDR3 comprises 15 residues. The CDR3 nucleotides read TGTGCCAGCACCCCCCACCGGAGCGGGAGATGGGAGCAGTTCTTC. This gives the protein CASTPHRSGRWEQFF.

V is TRBV6-8 and J is TRBJ2-1; D might be TRBD1 (5 bases). The CDR3 runs to 14 residues. Trimming cost V 7 bases and J 4 bases, with 14 bases left between them. Germline CDR1 MNHGY, CDR2 SAAAGT. The CDR3 DNA sequence: TGTGCCAGCATTTATCAGGGCCTTTACAATGAGCAGTTCTTC. Protein product: CASIYQGLYNEQFF.

This clonotype was found many times. The V and J genes are TRBV5-1 and TRBJ2-1; maybe TRBD2 (5 bases). The germline V and J ends were trimmed by 2 bases and 5 bases, with 11 bases remaining between them. The length of the CDR3 is 14 residues. CDR1 and CDR2 (germline): SGHRS, YFSETQ. As DNA, the CDR3 is TGCGCCAGCAGCTTTGGAGGACTCCACAATGAGCAGTTCTTC. Protein product: CASSFGGLHNEQFF.

In this sample, this clonotype turned up a few times. The chain recombines TRBV12-5 with TRBJ2-2; 7 bases match TRBD2. The CDR3 runs 20 residues. Germline V gene sequence: CDR1 LGHNT, CDR2 FRNRAP. V shed 0 bases and J 6 bases; nucleotides not matched to a gene: 19. The chain's CDR3 is CASGLVSAAGGRPYAGELFF. In DNA form, the CDR3 reads TGTGCTAGTGGTTTGGTTTCGGCTGCCGGGGGGAGGCCTTACGCCGGGGAGCTGTTTTTT. The full variable domain, with the rest looked up from reference TRBV12-5 and TRBJ2-2, is DARVTQTPRHKVTEMGQEVTMRCQPILGHNTVFWYRQTMMQGLELLAYFRNRAPLDDSGMPKDRFSAEMPDATLATLKIQPSEPRDSAVYFCASGLVSAAGGRPYAGELFFGEGSRLTVL.

This clonotype was observed a handful of times. The chain uses TRBV4-2 and TRBJ2-7; 12 bases are shared with TRBD2. The CDR3 contains 17 residues. V trimming: 4 bases; J trimming: 4 bases; junction bases outside the gene matches: 11. CDR1 and CDR2 from the germline V gene are LGHNA and YNFKEQ. The CDR3, as DNA: TGTGCCAGCAGCCGAGAATCCGGACTAGCGGGATGGTACGAGCAGTACTTC. It yields the protein CASSRESGLAGWYEQYF.

In the case of this clonotype: Possible read error: a much larger clone is one base away. The rearrangement joins TRBV7-3 to TRBJ2-1; D tentatively reads TRBD1 or TRBD2 (5 bases each). This CDR3 has 16 residues. The V gene's germline CDR1 is SGHTA and CDR2 FQGTGA. CDR3 sequence (DNA): TGTTCCAGCAGTCGTTCCGGGACCCTAGATTACAATGAGCAGTTCTTC. Protein product: CSSSRSGTLDYNEQFF.

This clonotype was observed many times. This chain connects TRBV29-1 to TRBJ2-7, with TRBD2 matching 9 bases. Unmatched junction bases numbered 12, after V lost 3 bases and J lost 6 bases. This CDR3 has 15 residues. The germline V gene has CDR1 SQVTM and CDR2 ANQGSEA. In DNA, the CDR3 is TGCAGCGTTGATGTGGCCGGCGGGAGGGCAGCCGAGCAGTACTTC. Translating it yields CSVDVAGGRAAEQYF.

This clonotype came up a few times. The V gene is TRBV11-2, the J gene TRBJ2-2; D call uncertain. The ends were cut back, 7 bases at V and 5 bases at J, with 17 bases in the middle. Germline lookup yields CDR1 SGHAT and CDR2 FQNNGV. There are 15 residues in the CDR3. The chain's CDR3 is CASTPGLSKTGELFF. The DNA of the CDR3 is TGTGCCAGCACCCCGGGCCTGAGTAAGACCGGGGAGCTGTTTTTT.

This clonotype was picked up a small number of times. This chain joins TRBV7-9 and TRBJ2-5; weak D call: TRBD2 (5 bases). Germline CDR1 reads SEHNR; CDR2 reads FQNEAQ (reference sequence). The ends were cut back, 2 bases at V and 5 bases at J, with 9 bases in the middle. The CDR3 is made up of 13 amino acids. The CDR3 DNA follows: TGTGCCAGCAGCTTAAGCGTAGCGGAGACCCAGTACTTC. This sequence encodes CASSLSVAETQYF.

This clonotype has just a few counts. V usage is TRBV14 and J usage is TRBJ2-2; no clear D gene. V was pared by 0 bases and J by 8 bases, with 16 bases between. Germline V gives CDR1 SGHDN, CDR2 FVKESK. This CDR3 is built from 16 residues. As DNA, the CDR3 is TGTGCCAGCAGCCAAGATCAGTTTGATGTCGCGGGGGAGCTGTTTTTT. As protein: CASSQDQFDVAGELFF.

The rearrangement joins TRBV3-1 to TRBJ2-7; 7 nucleotides line up with TRBD2. After removal of 2 bases from V and 6 bases from J, the junction contained 7 bases not matched to a gene. CDR3 length: 14 residues. Germline-derived CDR1 and CDR2 are LGHDT and YNNKEL (reference sequence). CDR3 in DNA: TGTGCCAGCAGCCAACGCGGGACTATTCCCGAGCAGTACTTC. As protein: CASSQRGTIPEQYF.

This clonotype was picked up a small number of times. This chain links TRBV18 with TRBJ1-5; D may be TRBD1 (5 bases). The V gene's germline CDR1 is KGHSH and CDR2 LQKENI. The V end was cut by 8 bases, the J end by 0 bases, with 8 bases between. The CDR3 is made up of 13 amino acids. This chain's CDR3 is CASAGGSNQPQHF. CDR3 nucleotide sequence: TGTGCCAGCGCGGGGGGTAGCAATCAGCCCCAGCATTTT.

This clonotype was seen a handful of times. The CDR3 sequence is CSAGASTGLINQPQHF. The CDR3 DNA reads TGCAGTGCTGGCGCCTCCACTGGACTGATCAATCAGCCCCAGCATTTT. This chain joins TRBV20-1 and TRBJ1-5; D gene uncertain. V was cut by 5 bases and J by 3 bases, with 20 bases left in between. Germline values: CDR1 DFQATT, CDR2 SNEGSKA (reference sequence). This CDR3 comprises 16 residues.

Only one count was recorded for this clonotype. A read error may explain this, as a much larger clone is one base away. The V and J genes are TRBV6-2 or TRBV6-3 and TRBJ2-5; D is unclear. Germline V gene data show CDR1 as MNHEY and CDR2 as SVGEGT. This CDR3 spans 15 amino acids. V was pared by 8 bases and J by 5 bases, with 21 bases between. The CDR3 here is CASLRWVSPTETQYF. In DNA, the CDR3 is TGTGCCAGCCTCCGGTGGGTATCTCCTACTGAGACCCAGTACTTC.

This chain uses TRBV20-1 with TRBJ2-5; no definite D call. The CDR3 sequence is 13 residues long. Germline V CDR1 and CDR2: DFQATT, SNEGSKA (reference sequence). Trimming pared 2 bases from V and 4 bases from J, leaving 11 bases between. The CDR3 bases are TGCAGTGCTAGATTGCCCACCCGAGAGACCCAGTACTTC. This sequence encodes CSARLPTRETQYF.

In this sample, this clonotype turned up many times. This rearrangement joins TRBV5-5 to TRBJ1-2; perhaps TRBD1 as D (6 bases). The germline V gene encodes CDR1 SGHKS and CDR2 YYEKEE (reference sequence). This CDR3 is 16 amino acids long. The V gene lost 1 base and the J gene lost 0 bases, with 13 bases spanning the gap. This CDR3 reads CASSLSGTLTNYGYTF. Here the CDR3 DNA reads TGTGCCAGCAGCTTGTCCGGGACACTAACTAACTATGGCTACACCTTC. Drawing the rest from reference TRBV5-5 and TRBJ1-2, the complete variable domain is DAGVTQSPTHLIKTRGQQVTLRCSPISGHKSVSWYQQVLGQGPQFIFQYYEKEERGRGNFPDRFSARQFPNYSSELNVNALLLGDSALYLCASSLSGTLTNYGYTFGSGTRLTVV.